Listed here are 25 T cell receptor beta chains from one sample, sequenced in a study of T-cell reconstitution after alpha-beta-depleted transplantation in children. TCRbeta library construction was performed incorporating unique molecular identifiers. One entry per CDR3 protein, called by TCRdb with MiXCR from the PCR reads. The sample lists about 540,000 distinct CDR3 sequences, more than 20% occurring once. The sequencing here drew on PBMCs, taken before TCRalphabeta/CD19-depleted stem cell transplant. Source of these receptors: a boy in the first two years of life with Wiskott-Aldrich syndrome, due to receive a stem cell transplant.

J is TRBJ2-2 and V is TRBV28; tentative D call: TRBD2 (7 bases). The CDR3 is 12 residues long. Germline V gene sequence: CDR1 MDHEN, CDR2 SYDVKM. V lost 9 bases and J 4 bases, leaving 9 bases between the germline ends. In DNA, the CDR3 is TGTGCCAGTGGGGGGGCCACCGGGGAGCTGTTTTTT. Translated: CASGGATGELFF. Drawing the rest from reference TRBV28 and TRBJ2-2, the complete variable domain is DVKVTQSSRYLVKRTGEKVFLECVQDMDHENMFWYRQDPGLGLRLIYFSYDVKMKEKGDIPEGYSVSREKKERFSLILESASTNQTSMYLCASGGATGELFFGEGSRLTVL.

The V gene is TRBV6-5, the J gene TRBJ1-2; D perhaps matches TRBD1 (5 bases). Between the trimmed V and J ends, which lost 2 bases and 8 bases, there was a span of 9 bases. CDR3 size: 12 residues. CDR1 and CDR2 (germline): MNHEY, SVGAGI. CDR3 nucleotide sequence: TGTGCCAGCAGTTACACAGGAATCGGCTACACCTTC. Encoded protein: CASSYTGIGYTF.

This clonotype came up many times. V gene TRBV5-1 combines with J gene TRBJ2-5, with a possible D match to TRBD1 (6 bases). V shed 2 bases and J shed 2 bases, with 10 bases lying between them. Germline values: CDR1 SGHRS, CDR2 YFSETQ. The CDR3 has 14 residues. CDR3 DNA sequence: TGCGCCAGCAGCTTAACAGGGAATCAAGAGACCCAGTACTTC. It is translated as CASSLTGNQETQYF.

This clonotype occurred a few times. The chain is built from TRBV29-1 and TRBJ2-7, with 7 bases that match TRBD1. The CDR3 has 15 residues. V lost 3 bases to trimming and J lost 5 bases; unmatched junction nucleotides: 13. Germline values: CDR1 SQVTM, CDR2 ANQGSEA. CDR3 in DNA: TGCAGCGTTGATTGGTCGGTACAGGGGTCGGACGAGCAGTACTTC. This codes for CSVDWSVQGSDEQYF.

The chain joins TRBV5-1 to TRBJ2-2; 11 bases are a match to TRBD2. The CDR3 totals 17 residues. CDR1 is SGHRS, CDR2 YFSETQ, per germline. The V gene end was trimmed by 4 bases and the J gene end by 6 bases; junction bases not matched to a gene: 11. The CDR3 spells CASSLLVAGGPSGELFF. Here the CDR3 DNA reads TGCGCCAGCAGCCTCCTTGTAGCGGGAGGGCCGTCCGGGGAGCTGTTTTTT.

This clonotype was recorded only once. CDR3 DNA sequence: TGTGCCAGCAGCTTAGGGGTAGCAGCCGAGTATTTT. Translation: CASSLGVAAEYF. The chain carries TRBV7-2 and TRBJ2-3; no firm D call. This CDR3 region has 12 residues. V gave up 1 base and J gave up 13 bases, with 12 bases separating them. From germline, CDR1 is SGHTA and CDR2 FQGNSA. Full variable domain (outside the CDR3, taken from reference TRBV7-2 and TRBJ2-3): GAGVSQSPSNKVTEKGKDVELRCDPISGHTALYWYRQSLGQGLEFLIYFQGNSAPDKSGLPSDRFSAERTGGSVSTLTIQRTQQEDSAVYLCASSLGVAAEYFGPGTRLTVL.

CDR3 amino acids: CASSPPGRAANTEAFF. For the CDR3, the DNA is TGCGCCAGCAGCCCGCCCGGACGGGCCGCGAACACTGAAGCTTTCTTT. V gene TRBV4-1 combines with J gene TRBJ1-1; D unclear. The germline CDR1 and CDR2 sequences are MGHRA and YSYEKL. This CDR3 is 16 amino acids long. The V end was cut by 4 bases, the J end by 1 base, with 16 bases between.

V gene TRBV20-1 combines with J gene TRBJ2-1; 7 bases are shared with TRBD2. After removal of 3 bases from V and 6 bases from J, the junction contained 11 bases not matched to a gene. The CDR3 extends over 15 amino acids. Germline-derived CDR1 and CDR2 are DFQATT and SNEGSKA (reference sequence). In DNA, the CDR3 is TGCAGTGCTAGTCAGGCGGGAGCCCTCTTCAATGAGCAGTTCTTC. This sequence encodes CSASQAGALFNEQFF.

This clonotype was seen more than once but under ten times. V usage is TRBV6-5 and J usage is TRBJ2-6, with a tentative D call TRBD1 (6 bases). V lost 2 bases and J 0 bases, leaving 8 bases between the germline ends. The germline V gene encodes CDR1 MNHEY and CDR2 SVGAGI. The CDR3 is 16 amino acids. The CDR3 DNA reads TGTGCCAGCAGTTACGGACAGATCTCTGGGGCCAACGTCCTGACTTTC. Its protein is CASSYGQISGANVLTF.

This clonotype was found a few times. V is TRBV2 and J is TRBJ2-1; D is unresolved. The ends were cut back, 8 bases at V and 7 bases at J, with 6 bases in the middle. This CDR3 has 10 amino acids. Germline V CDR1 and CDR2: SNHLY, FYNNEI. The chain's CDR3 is CASEPNEQFF. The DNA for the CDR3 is TGTGCCAGCGAGCCTAATGAGCAGTTCTTC.

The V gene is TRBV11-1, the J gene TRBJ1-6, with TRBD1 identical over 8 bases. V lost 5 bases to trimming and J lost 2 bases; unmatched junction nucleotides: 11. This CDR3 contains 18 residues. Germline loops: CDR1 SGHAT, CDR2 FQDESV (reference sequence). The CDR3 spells CASSPPRQGRTYNSPLHF. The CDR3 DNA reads TGTGCCAGCAGCCCCCCTAGACAGGGGAGGACCTATAATTCACCCCTCCACTTT.

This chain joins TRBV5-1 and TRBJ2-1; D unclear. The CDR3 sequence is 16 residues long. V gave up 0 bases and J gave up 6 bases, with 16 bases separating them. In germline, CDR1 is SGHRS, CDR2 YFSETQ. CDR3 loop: CASSLASPSTANEQFF. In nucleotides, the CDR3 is TGCGCCAGCAGCTTGGCCAGCCCCTCTACAGCCAATGAGCAGTTCTTC.

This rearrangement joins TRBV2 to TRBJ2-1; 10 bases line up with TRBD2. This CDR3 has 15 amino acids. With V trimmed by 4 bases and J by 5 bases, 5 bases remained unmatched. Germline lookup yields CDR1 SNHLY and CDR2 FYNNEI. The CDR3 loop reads CASSVQLAGHNEQFF. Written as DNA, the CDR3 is TGTGCCAGCAGTGTTCAACTAGCGGGACACAATGAGCAGTTCTTC.

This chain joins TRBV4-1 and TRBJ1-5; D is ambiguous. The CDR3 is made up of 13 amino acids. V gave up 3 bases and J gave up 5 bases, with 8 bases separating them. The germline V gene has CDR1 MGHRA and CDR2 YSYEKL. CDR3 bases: TGCGCCAGCAGCCAGCGGCAGTATCAGCCCCAGCATTTT. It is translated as CASSQRQYQPQHF.

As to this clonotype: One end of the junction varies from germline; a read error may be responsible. CDR3 coding DNA: TGTGCCAGCTCACCAGCTCCGGGACTAGCGGACTTC. Translating gives CASSPAPGLADF. The chain is built from TRBV18 and TRBJ2-7; 11 bases map to TRBD2. Germline assignment: CDR1 KGHSH and CDR2 LQKENI. The CDR3 sequence is 12 residues long.

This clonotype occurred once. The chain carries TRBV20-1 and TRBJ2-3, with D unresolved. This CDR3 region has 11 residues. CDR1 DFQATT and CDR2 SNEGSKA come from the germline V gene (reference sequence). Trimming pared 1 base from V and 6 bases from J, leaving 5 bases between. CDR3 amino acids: CSARAADTQYF. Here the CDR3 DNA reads TGCAGTGCTAGAGCGGCCGATACGCAGTATTTT.

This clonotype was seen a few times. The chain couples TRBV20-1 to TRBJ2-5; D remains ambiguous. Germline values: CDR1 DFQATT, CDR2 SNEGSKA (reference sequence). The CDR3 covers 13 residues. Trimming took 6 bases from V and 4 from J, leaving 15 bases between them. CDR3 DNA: TGCAGTGCGACGGCTGGAGCAAGAGAGACCCAGTACTTC. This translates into CSATAGARETQYF.

This CDR3 reads CASSLSGVRETQYF. Written as DNA, the CDR3 is TGTGCCAGCAGTTTGAGCGGGGTACGGGAGACCCAGTACTTC. The chain combines TRBV12-3 or TRBV12-4 with TRBJ2-5, with TRBD2 matching 7 bases. V lost 3 bases to trimming and J lost 5 bases; unmatched junction nucleotides: 6. This CDR3 has 14 residues.

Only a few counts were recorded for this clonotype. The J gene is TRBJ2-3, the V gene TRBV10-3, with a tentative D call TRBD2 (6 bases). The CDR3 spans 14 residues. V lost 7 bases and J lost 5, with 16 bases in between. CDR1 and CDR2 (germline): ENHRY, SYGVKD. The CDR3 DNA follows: TGTGCCATCATGGGTGGGAGGTCAGGAGATACGCAGTATTTT. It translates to CAIMGGRSGDTQYF.

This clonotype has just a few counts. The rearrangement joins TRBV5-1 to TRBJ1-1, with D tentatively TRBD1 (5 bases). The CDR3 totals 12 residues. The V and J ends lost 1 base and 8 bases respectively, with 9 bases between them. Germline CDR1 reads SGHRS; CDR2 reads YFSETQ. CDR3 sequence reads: CASSLLTGEAFF. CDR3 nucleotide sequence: TGCGCCAGCAGCTTGCTTACAGGAGAAGCTTTCTTT. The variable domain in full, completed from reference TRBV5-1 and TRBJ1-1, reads KAGVTQTPRYLIKTRGQQVTLSCSPISGHRSVSWYQQTPGQGLQFLFEYFSETQRNKGNFPGRFSGRQFSNSRSEMNVSTLELGDSALYLCASSLLTGEAFFGQGTRLTVV.

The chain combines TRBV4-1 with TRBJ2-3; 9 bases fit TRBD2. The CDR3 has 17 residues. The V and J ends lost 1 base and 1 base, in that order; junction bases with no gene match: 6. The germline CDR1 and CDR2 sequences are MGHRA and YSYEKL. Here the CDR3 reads CASSQGSRLAGTDTQYF. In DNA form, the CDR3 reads TGCGCCAGCAGCCAAGGATCCAGACTAGCGGGCACAGATACGCAGTATTTT.

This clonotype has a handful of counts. Here the CDR3 reads CASSDRGQGTYNEQFF. The CDR3 DNA reads as TGTGCCAGCAGTGATCGGGGACAGGGTACCTACAATGAGCAGTTCTTC. The rearrangement uses TRBV2 and TRBJ2-1; 9 bases agree with TRBD1. Germline lookup yields CDR1 SNHLY and CDR2 FYNNEI. Losses at the gene ends were 3 bases for V and 2 bases for J; bases not matched to a gene: 5. This CDR3 has 16 residues.

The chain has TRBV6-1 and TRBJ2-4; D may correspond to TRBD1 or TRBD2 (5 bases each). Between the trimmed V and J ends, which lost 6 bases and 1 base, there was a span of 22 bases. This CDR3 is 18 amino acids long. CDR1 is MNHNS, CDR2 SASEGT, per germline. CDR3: CASSKGPPGLVAKNIQYF. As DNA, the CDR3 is TGTGCCAGCAGCAAGGGACCGCCCGGACTTGTTGCCAAAAACATTCAGTACTTC.

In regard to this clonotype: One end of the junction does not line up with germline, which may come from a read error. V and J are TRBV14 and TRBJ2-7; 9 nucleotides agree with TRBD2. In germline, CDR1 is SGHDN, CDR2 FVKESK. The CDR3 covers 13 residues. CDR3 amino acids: CASRQASGNEQYF. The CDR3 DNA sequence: TGTGCCAGCAGACAAGCTAGCGGGAACGAGCAGTACTTC. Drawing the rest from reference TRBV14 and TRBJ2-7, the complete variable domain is EAGVTQFPSHSVIEKGQTVTLRCDPISGHDNLYWYRRVMGKEIKFLLHFVKESKQDESGMPNNRFLAERTGGTYSTLKVQPAELEDSGVYFCASRQASGNEQYFGPGTRLTVT.

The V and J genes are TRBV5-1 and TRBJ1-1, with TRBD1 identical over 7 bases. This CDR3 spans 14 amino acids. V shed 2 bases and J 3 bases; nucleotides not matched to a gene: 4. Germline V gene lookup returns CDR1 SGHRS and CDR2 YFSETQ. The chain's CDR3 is CASSLSGTDTEAFF. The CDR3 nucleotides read TGCGCCAGCAGCTTATCCGGGACAGACACTGAAGCTTTCTTT.